This T cell receptor beta chain stems from a study of CD8+ T cells in alopecia areata. In this sample, this clone turned up once. The antigen is not known. Sequencing used cDNA as its template, made by extracting RNA and reverse transcribing it. Measured with immunoSEQ multiplex PCR; TCRdb has only the in-frame clones, and not every one. The sample records approximately 210,000 clones, about three fifths being singletons. Germline CDR1 WSHSY, CDR2 SAAADI. CDR3 size: 13 residues. Between the trimmed V and J ends, which lost 7 bases and 3 bases, there was a span of 12 bases. Noted treatment: oral pan-JAK inhibitor, 5-10 mg twice daily. General study results and limits: Scalp and blood samples kept many expanded lesional clones throughout tofacitinib.

The sequence was collected from a human donor with alopecia areata. The V gene is TRBV10-2, the J gene TRBJ1-1, with no clear D. The source was CD4+ T cells sorted from blood, collected at approximately week 50, from a patient treated with tofacitinib. The CDR3 coding sequence is TGCGCCAGCAAGGAGACCACATACACTGAAGCTTTCTTT. Translation: CASKETTYTEAFF.